What follows are 16 T cell receptor beta chains derived from one specimen sequenced in a study of naive and memory T cell subsets. These receptors' antigens are unknown. The beta constant-region primer was an equimolar mix of two oligonucleotides covering TRBC1 and TRBC2. Four rounds of PCR amplified the ligated cDNA using nested alpha and beta constant-region primers plus SP2. Each CDR3 protein gets one entry after TCRdb re-called the UMI-ligation and nested PCR reads with MiXCR. The sample has 150,000 or so distinct CDR3 sequences, roughly 20% seen once. Whole-study results and caveats: Possibly reflecting memory cells re-expressing CD45RA, a few larger clonotypes occurred in naive repertoires, especially CD8.

Sequencing used naive CD4+ T cells from blood. Every receptor here comes from a human donor in good health.

A single count supports this clonotype. This chain uses TRBV5-1 with TRBJ2-3; weak D call: TRBD2 (5 bases). The germline V and J ends were trimmed by 0 bases and 2 bases, with 10 bases remaining between them. Germline loops: CDR1 SGHRS, CDR2 YFSETQ. CDR3 size: 15 residues. The CDR3 protein is CASSLDDYTTDTQYF. DNA of the CDR3: TGCGCCAGCAGCTTGGACGACTACACCACAGATACGCAGTATTTT.

This clonotype was observed a handful of times. This rearrangement joins TRBV2 to TRBJ1-1, with a tentative D call TRBD1 (6 bases). Germline lookup yields CDR1 SNHLY and CDR2 FYNNEI. CDR3 length: 15 amino acids. V gave up 2 bases and J gave up 1 base, with 11 bases separating them. For the CDR3, the DNA is TGTGCCAGCAGTGAATGGGACACCCCGAACACTGAAGCTTTCTTT. Translating it yields CASSEWDTPNTEAFF. Filled out from reference TRBV2 and TRBJ1-1, the complete variable domain reads EPEVTQTPSHQVTQMGQEVILRCVPISNHLYFYWYRQILGQKVEFLVSFYNNEISEKSEIFDDQFSVERPDGSNFTLKIRSTKLEDSAMYFCASSEWDTPNTEAFFGQGTRLTVV.

This clonotype was counted a few times. The rearrangement links TRBV4-1 to TRBJ2-2; maybe TRBD2 (5 bases). Germline loops: CDR1 MGHRA, CDR2 YSYEKL. V gave up 5 bases and J gave up 0 bases, with 13 bases separating them. The CDR3 totals 16 residues. The CDR3 sequence: CASSEGSLANTGELFF. CDR3 nucleotides: TGCGCCAGCAGCGAAGGGAGCTTGGCGAACACCGGGGAGCTGTTTTTT.

This clonotype has just a few counts. V is TRBV14 and J is TRBJ1-2; TRBD1 might be the D (5 bases). CDR1 and CDR2 (germline): SGHDN, FVKESK. Trimming took 6 bases from V and 2 from J, leaving 7 bases between them. CDR3 size: 12 residues. Here the CDR3 DNA reads TGTGCCAGCAGTCGACAGAACTATGGCTACACCTTC. It codes for CASSRQNYGYTF. Full variable domain (rest looked up from reference TRBV14 and TRBJ1-2): EAGVTQFPSHSVIEKGQTVTLRCDPISGHDNLYWYRRVMGKEIKFLLHFVKESKQDESGMPNNRFLAERTGGTYSTLKVQPAELEDSGVYFCASSRQNYGYTFGSGTRLTVV.

The sample holds a few counts of this clonotype. This chain links TRBV7-9 with TRBJ1-1; perhaps TRBD1 as D (6 bases). Trimming cost V 3 bases and J 3 bases, with 14 bases left between them. Germline assignment: CDR1 SEHNR and CDR2 FQNEAQ (reference sequence). CDR3 size: 15 residues. The CDR3 sequence is CASSFGRGWDTEAFF. The CDR3 DNA reads as TGTGCCAGCAGCTTTGGCAGGGGCTGGGACACTGAAGCTTTCTTT.

This sequence joins TRBV6-1 and TRBJ2-7; 8 bases are a match to TRBD2. CDR1 and CDR2 (germline): MNHNS, SASEGT. The CDR3 is 18 amino acids. J was trimmed by 6 bases and V by 3 bases; bases with no gene match: 19. The CDR3 sequence is CASSDLPGGPPDSGEQYF. CDR3 coding DNA: TGTGCCAGCAGTGACCTCCCGGGGGGGCCCCCCGACTCCGGCGAGCAGTACTTC.

The chain employs TRBV18 and TRBJ2-4, with 12 bases identical to TRBD2. V gave up 0 bases and J gave up 5 bases; unmatched junction bases: 8. This CDR3 comprises 18 residues. Germline lookup yields CDR1 KGHSH and CDR2 LQKENI. CDR3 protein: CASSPPRLAGGPENIQYF. CDR3 nucleotides: TGTGCCAGCTCACCACCTAGGCTAGCGGGAGGGCCGGAAAACATTCAGTACTTC.

This clonotype has just a few counts. J is TRBJ2-7 and V is TRBV13; tentatively, D is TRBD2 (6 bases). There are 15 residues in the CDR3. The germline V gene has CDR1 PRHDT and CDR2 FYEKMQ (reference sequence). The V end was cut by 5 bases, the J end by 2 bases, with 16 bases between. CDR3 in amino acids: CASSPRGRGTYEQYF. The CDR3 DNA is TGTGCCAGCAGCCCCCGGGGGAGAGGGACCTACGAGCAGTACTTC. The whole variable domain, filled in from reference TRBV13 and TRBJ2-7, reads AAGVIQSPRHLIKEKRETATLKCYPIPRHDTVYWYQQGPGQDPQFLISFYEKMQSDKGSIPDRFSAQQFSDYHSELNMSSLELGDSALYFCASSPRGRGTYEQYFGPGTRLTVT.

The chain links TRBV5-1 to TRBJ2-7; 7 bases line up with TRBD2. The ends lost 2 bases at V and 2 bases at J; junction bases unmatched: 4. Germline CDR1 reads SGHRS; CDR2 reads YFSETQ. There are 14 residues in the CDR3. As DNA, the CDR3 is TGCGCCAGCAGCTTCGAGCGGGAAACCTACGAGCAGTACTTC. It encodes CASSFERETYEQYF.

This clonotype appeared a few times. This chain uses TRBV18 with TRBJ2-7; 8 nucleotides match TRBD1. V was clipped by 3 bases and J by 7 bases; unmatched bases: 2. The CDR3 has 12 amino acids. Germline CDR1 KGHSH, CDR2 LQKENI. The CDR3 loop reads CASSPDRVEQYF. The CDR3 nucleotides are TGTGCCAGCTCACCGGACAGGGTTGAGCAGTACTTC.

This clonotype came up a few times. The rearrangement links TRBV4-3 to TRBJ2-3; 8 nucleotides match TRBD2. J gave up 8 bases and V 4 bases, and 8 bases lay outside the gene matches. CDR1 is LGHNA, CDR2 YSLEER, per germline. The CDR3 covers 14 residues. CDR3 bases: TGCGCCAGCAGCCCGGGACTAGGAGGAGCTACGCAGTATTTT. Amino acid sequence: CASSPGLGGATQYF.

This clonotype was found a few times. This chain uses TRBV19 with TRBJ1-1; perhaps TRBD1 as D (5 bases). Trimming took off 5 bases at V and 6 bases at J, with 16 bases between the two ends. The CDR3 loop spans 14 amino acids. Germline V gives CDR1 LNHDA, CDR2 SQIVND (reference sequence). CDR3 loop: CASSGTGIVAEAFF. The CDR3 bases are TGTGCCAGTAGTGGTACAGGAATCGTTGCTGAAGCTTTCTTT.

J is TRBJ2-2 and V is TRBV28, with 7 bases that match TRBD2. Trimming removed 6 bases from V and 4 bases from J; junction bases left unmatched: 8. Germline V gives CDR1 MDHEN, CDR2 SYDVKM. CDR3 length: 15 residues. CDR3 in DNA: TGTGCCAGCAGGGGGAGGGTGGGGAGCACCGGGGAGCTGTTTTTT. Encoded protein: CASRGRVGSTGELFF.

This clonotype was seen more than once but under ten times. V is TRBV7-2 and J is TRBJ2-1; tentatively, D is TRBD1 (5 bases). In germline, CDR1 is SGHTA, CDR2 FQGNSA. This CDR3 region has 15 residues. V lost 2 bases to trimming and J lost 9 bases, with 17 bases between them. The CDR3 spells CASSLMSAPRGEQFF. For the CDR3, the DNA is TGTGCCAGCAGCTTAATGAGCGCTCCTAGGGGTGAGCAGTTCTTC.

The gene calls are TRBV9 and TRBJ2-7; D is unresolved. The CDR3 contains 13 residues. Trimming cost V 0 bases and J 5 bases, with 9 bases left between them. CDR1 is SGDLS and CDR2 is YYNGEE in the germline V gene. CDR3 nucleotide sequence: TGTGCCAGCAGCGTAGCTACGAGAAACGAGCAGTACTTC. Amino acids: CASSVATRNEQYF.

In its sample, this clonotype was seen a few times. The rearrangement uses TRBV6-5 and TRBJ2-1; TRBD2 matches 8 bases. Germline-derived CDR1 and CDR2 are MNHEY and SVGAGI. The CDR3 is 14 residues long. Unmatched junction bases numbered 14, after V lost 11 bases and J lost 8 bases. For the CDR3, the DNA is TGTGCCGCCCACCCTCCGGGAGGGCCCCATGAGCAGTTCTTC. Translation: CAAHPPGGPHEQFF.